This T cell receptor beta chain was profiled in a study of beta chain features in type 1 diabetes. Expressed TCRB transcripts were sequenced because the entire RNA isolate underwent reverse transcription. The repertoire was sequenced with immunoSEQ multiplex PCR; TCRdb's copy has only in-frame clones and lacks some. The data contain about 240,000 clones, about 15% of them singletons. To note about this clone: Antigen unknown.

Findings and limits, study-wide: Shortening that was moderate but significant affected the TCRB CDR3s of Type 1 diabetes patients in all four CD4+ subsets. Whether HLA type affects TCRB rearrangement stayed undetermined in the present work. Across patients, naive, central memory and Treg TCRB repertoires exhibited apparently greater similarity than was observed across healthy donors.

Post-sort purity exceeded 95% for all sorted populations. The receptor was isolated from a man younger than 40 with type 1 diabetes. Input material: naive CD4+ T cells from blood.

The CDR3 protein is CASSEEAYEQYF. The CDR3 region has the DNA TGTGCCAGCAGTGAAGAGGCCTACGAGCAGTACTTC. The chain joins TRBV6-5 to TRBJ2-7; the D is unclear. The CDR3 consists of 12 residues. The germline V gene has CDR1 MNHEY and CDR2 SVGAGI. Trimming stripped 5 bases from V and 2 bases from J, with 7 bases between.